This entry concerns a single TCR beta chain. Its antigen remains unknown. These data come from a study of T-cell memory formation after mild COVID-19. Points from the study as a whole: CD4+ bias marked clones expanding day 15 to 37, unlike balanced contracting clones. Clones which contracted sat mainly in CM and EM if CD4+, and in EMRA if CD8+.

TCRalpha and TCRbeta libraries used 5'RACE with constant-segment primers and UMIs. Each CDR3 protein gets one entry after TCRdb re-called the 5' RACE reads with MiXCR. The sample lists approximately 480,000 distinct CDR3 sequences; about 20% were seen once. The receptor was isolated from an adult woman who had mild COVID-19 (a few samples of this study predate the infection). Cell type and time point are not known. The sequenced sample consisted of PBMCs or a T cell subset sorted from them (not recorded which).

CDR3 sequence: CASSIWGQGTEAFF. The CDR3 DNA sequence: TGTGCCAGTAGTATCTGGGGACAGGGAACTGAAGCTTTCTTT. The rearrangement links TRBV19 to TRBJ1-1; 9 nucleotides align to TRBD1. This CDR3 region has 14 residues. Germline-derived CDR1 and CDR2 are LNHDA and SQIVND (reference sequence). V was clipped by 3 bases and J by 5 bases; unmatched bases: 4.